Sequencing of this T cell receptor (beta chain) was carried out in a study of shared clonotypes between healthy human individuals. Profiled with immunoSEQ multiplex PCR; TCRdb holds only in-frame clones, not every one. The table has millions of clones, under 95% seen once. This CDR3 comprises 18 residues. The trim removed 4 bases at V and 6 bases at J, leaving 13 bases unmatched. The germline V gene encodes CDR1 SGHTA and CDR2 FQGNSA. Naivety among CD8 cells was defined by CD45RO negativity and positive CCR7 selection, thereby excluding terminally differentiated effector memory CD45RA+ cells. This TCR was sampled from a young man in good health. Some clones in this sample may be carry-over from other donors' samples. The chain links TRBV7-2 to TRBJ2-7; 15 nucleotides agree with TRBD2. The sequencing input was naive CD8+ T cells from PBMCs. This CDR3 is CASSSGLAGGPTPREQYF. CDR3 DNA: TGTGCCAGCAGCTCTGGACTAGCGGGAGGGCCAACTCCTCGCGAGCAGTACTTC. Together with reference TRBV7-2 and TRBJ2-7, the CDR3 gives the full variable domain: GAGVSQSPSNKVTEKGKDVELRCDPISGHTALYWYRQSLGQGLEFLIYFQGNSAPDKSGLPSDRFSAERTGGSVSTLTIQRTQQEDSAVYLCASSSGLAGGPTPREQYFGPGTRLTVT.